What follows describes a single T cell receptor beta chain. Its antigen remains unidentified. The source of the sample is a study of cytomegalovirus exposure and HLA in healthy donors. Study-level results: It was taken for granted in presence/absence analyses that sequencing depth across donors was roughly uniform. Indistinguishable V segments such as TRBV6-2 and TRBV6-3 were excluded.

It was with 60 Vbeta and 13 Jbeta primers that the PCR ran. Per the study methods: Tens of millions of unique TCR beta chains, roughly 11 million of them shared, were counted by a later analysis. The repertoire was sequenced with immunoSEQ multiplex PCR; TCRdb's copy has only in-frame clones and lacks some. That table is the source of V, J and clone size, and D and trimming were worked out from the DNA. The profile shows around 130,000 clones, 81% of them singletons. The germline V gene encodes CDR1 LGHNA and CDR2 YSLEER. The CDR3 runs 15 residues. Trimming cost V 1 base and J 4 bases, with 13 bases left between them.

The chain carries TRBV4-3 and TRBJ1-2; weak D call: TRBD1 (6 bases). Sequenced sample: PBMCs. This TCR derives from a man between 18 and 29 years old in good health and CMV-seronegative. The CDR3 reads CASSQVQGTSYGYTF. The CDR3 DNA sequence: TGCGCCAGCAGCCAAGTCCAGGGGACCTCCTATGGCTACACCTTC.